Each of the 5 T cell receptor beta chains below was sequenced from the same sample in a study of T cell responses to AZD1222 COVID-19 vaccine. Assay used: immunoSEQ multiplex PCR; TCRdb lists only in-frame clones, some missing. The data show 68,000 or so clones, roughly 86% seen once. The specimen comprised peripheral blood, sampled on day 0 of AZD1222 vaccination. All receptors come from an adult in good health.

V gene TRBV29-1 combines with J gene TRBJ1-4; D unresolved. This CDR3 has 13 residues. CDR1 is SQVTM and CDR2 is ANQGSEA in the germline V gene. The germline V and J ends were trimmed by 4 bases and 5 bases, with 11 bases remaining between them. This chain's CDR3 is CSVGLGFNEKLFF. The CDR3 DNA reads TGCAGCGTTGGGCTAGGGTTCAATGAAAAACTGTTTTTT. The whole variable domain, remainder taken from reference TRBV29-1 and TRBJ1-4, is SAVISQKPSRDICQRGTSLTIQCQVDSQVTMMFWYRQQPGQSLTLIATANQGSEATYESGFVIDKFPISRPNLTFSTLTVSNMSPEDSSIYLCSVGLGFNEKLFFGSGTQLSVL.

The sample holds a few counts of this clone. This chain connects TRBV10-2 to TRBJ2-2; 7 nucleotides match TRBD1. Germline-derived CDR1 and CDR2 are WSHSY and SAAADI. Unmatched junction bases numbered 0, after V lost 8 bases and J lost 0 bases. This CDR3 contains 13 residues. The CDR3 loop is CASGTANTGELFF. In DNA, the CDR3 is TGCGCCAGCGGGACAGCGAACACCGGGGAGCTGTTTTTT.

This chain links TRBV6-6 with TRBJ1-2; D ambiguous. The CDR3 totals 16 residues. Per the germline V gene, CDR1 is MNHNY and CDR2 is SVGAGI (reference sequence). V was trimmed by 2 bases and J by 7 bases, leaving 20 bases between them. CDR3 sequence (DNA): TGTGCCAGCAGTTACGTCGGAAACAGCCTCGGTGGTGGCTACACCTTC. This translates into CASSYVGNSLGGGYTF.

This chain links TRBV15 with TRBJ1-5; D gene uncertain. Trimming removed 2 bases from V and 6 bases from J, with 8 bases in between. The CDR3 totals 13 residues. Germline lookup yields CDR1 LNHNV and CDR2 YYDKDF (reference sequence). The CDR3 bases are TGTGCCACCAGCAGACAGTACCCTCAGCCCCAGCATTTT. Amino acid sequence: CATSRQYPQPQHF.

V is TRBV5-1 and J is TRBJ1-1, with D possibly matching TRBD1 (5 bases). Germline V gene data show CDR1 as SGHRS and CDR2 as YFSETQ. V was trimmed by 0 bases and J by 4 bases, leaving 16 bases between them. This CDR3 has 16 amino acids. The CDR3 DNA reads TGCGCCAGCAGCTTGGAATTAGGGGCGGTGGGCACTGAAGCTTTCTTT. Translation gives CASSLELGAVGTEAFF.